This TCR beta chain derives from a study of post-analysis software for immune sequencing data. Looking at the study overall: Both relapsing-remitting and secondary progressive multiple sclerosis featured among the disease courses, as did progressive-relapsing multiple sclerosis.

The germline V gene has CDR1 PRHDT and CDR2 FYEKMQ (reference sequence). CDR3 length: 15 residues. Trimming stripped 1 base from V and 0 bases from J, with 9 bases between. Regarding the study as a whole: By F measure, samples from a shared preparation batch strongly co-clustered. When compared against controls, multiple sclerosis patients showed significantly lower normalized Chao1 diversity. In patients, five TRBV segments were more frequent than in controls, with TRBV5-6, TRBV5-1 and TRBV20-1 among them.

TCR beta cDNA libraries included unique molecular identifiers. Yield was around 500,000 cDNA molecules from around 1 to 9.1 million T cells. TCRdb ran MiXCR on the PCR reads and lists one entry per CDR3 protein. This sample has about 500,000 distinct CDR3 sequences, with over 35% found just once. A word on this clonotype: Its antigen is not known. This may stem from a read error, because a much larger clone lies one nucleotide away.

The source material was blood. The chain employs TRBV13 and TRBJ1-1, with D perhaps TRBD1 (5 bases). The TCR was taken from a girl under 18 with multiple sclerosis. The CDR3 DNA reads TGTGCCAGCAGCTTAGAGGGGACGGTGAACACTGAAGCTTTCTTT. This codes for CASSLEGTVNTEAFF. Combining the CDR3 with reference TRBV13 and TRBJ1-1 gives the whole variable domain AAGVIQSPRHLIKEKRETATLKCYPIPRHDTVYWYQQGPGQDPQFLISFYEKMQSDKGSIPDRFSAQQFSDYHSELNMSSLELGDSALYFCASSLEGTVNTEAFFGQGTRLTVV.